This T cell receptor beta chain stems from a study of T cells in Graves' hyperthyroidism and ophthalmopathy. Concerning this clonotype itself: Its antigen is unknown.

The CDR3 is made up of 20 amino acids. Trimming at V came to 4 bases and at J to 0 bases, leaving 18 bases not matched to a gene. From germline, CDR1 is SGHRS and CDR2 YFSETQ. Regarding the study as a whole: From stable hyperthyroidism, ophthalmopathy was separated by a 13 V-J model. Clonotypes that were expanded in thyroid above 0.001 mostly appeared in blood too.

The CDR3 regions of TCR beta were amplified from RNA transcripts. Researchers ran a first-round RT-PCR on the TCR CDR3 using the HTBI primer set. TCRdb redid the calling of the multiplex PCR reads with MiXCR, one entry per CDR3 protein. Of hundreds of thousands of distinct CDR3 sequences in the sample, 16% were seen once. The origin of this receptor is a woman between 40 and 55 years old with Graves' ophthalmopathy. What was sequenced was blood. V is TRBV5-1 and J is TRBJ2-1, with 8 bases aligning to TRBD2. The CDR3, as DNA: TGCGCCAGCAGCCCCGGGGGGGGGGGCCGCGCTTCCATCTCCTACAATGAGCAGTTCTTC. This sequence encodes CASSPGGGGRASISYNEQFF.